This entry lists 11 T cell receptor beta chains sequenced from one sample in a study of blood T cell repertoires in COVID-19. Generated by immunoSEQ multiplex PCR, the TCRdb table keeps only in-frame clones and is missing some. The table includes about 400,000 clones, approximately 89% detected once. The sequenced sample was PBMCs or T cells enriched from blood (not recorded which). Receptor source: a man aged 40-49 years in a cohort exposed to, infected with or recovered from COVID-19 (not recorded which).

The V gene is TRBV3-1 (or the pseudogene TRBV3-2), the J gene TRBJ2-1; TRBD1 aligns across 8 bases. This CDR3 is built from 15 residues. The germline V gene encodes CDR1 LGHDT and CDR2 YNNKEL (reference sequence). Germline trimming cut 2 bases from V and 2 bases from J; bases unmatched to any gene: 2. CDR3 in DNA: TGTGCCAGCAGCCAACCGGGACAGGCCTACAATGAGCAGTTCTTC. Protein product: CASSQPGQAYNEQFF.

The V and J genes are TRBV29-1 and TRBJ2-3; D unresolved. Germline lookup yields CDR1 SQVTM and CDR2 ANQGSEA. V lost 8 bases to trimming and J lost 1 base, with 10 bases between them. The CDR3 contains 12 residues. The CDR3 region has the DNA TGCAGCCACCCTGGCCGCACAGATACGCAGTATTTT. Its protein is CSHPGRTDTQYF.

The chain recombines TRBV6-1 with TRBJ2-7, with TRBD2 matching 13 bases. Germline V lookup: CDR1 MNHNS, CDR2 SASEGT. The CDR3 is 18 residues long. The junction had 13 bases not matched to a gene; V was cut back by 4 bases and J by 4 bases. CDR3 bases: TGTGCCAGCAGTGCAAAGTCCGGGACTAGCGGGATTGGTTACGAGCAGTACTTC. Its translation is CASSAKSGTSGIGYEQYF.

The chain has TRBV5-1 and TRBJ2-2; 13 nucleotides agree with TRBD2. V was clipped by 2 bases and J by 7 bases; unmatched bases: 2. This CDR3 comprises 15 residues. Per the germline V gene, CDR1 is SGHRS and CDR2 is YFSETQ. Written as DNA, the CDR3 is TGCGCCAGCAGCTTAGGGACTAGCGGGATCGGGGAGCTGTTTTTT. This encodes CASSLGTSGIGELFF.

V gene TRBV10-2 combines with J gene TRBJ2-1; D not resolved. In germline, CDR1 is WSHSY, CDR2 SAAADI. Between the trimmed V and J ends, which lost 0 bases and 10 bases, there was a span of 16 bases. The CDR3 extends over 15 amino acids. The CDR3 DNA reads TGCGCCAGCAGTGAGTCGGGCTACCCGTTAACGGAGCAGTTCTTC. Its translation: CASSESGYPLTEQFF.

The chain has TRBV19 and TRBJ1-1; no clear D. This CDR3 spans 14 amino acids. The germline CDR1 and CDR2 sequences are LNHDA and SQIVND (reference sequence). Trimming cost V 3 bases and J 2 bases, with 10 bases left between them. CDR3 DNA: TGTGCCAGTAGTATCCCCTGGACTAACACTGAAGCTTTCTTT. It yields the protein CASSIPWTNTEAFF.

The genes are TRBV2 and TRBJ2-2, with D tentatively TRBD2 (5 bases). The V and J ends lost 4 bases and 0 bases respectively, with 9 bases between them. This CDR3 contains 15 residues. Germline V gives CDR1 SNHLY, CDR2 FYNNEI. The CDR3 nucleotides read TGTGCCAGCAGTGTTTCGGGATCGAACACCGGGGAGCTGTTTTTT. Its translation: CASSVSGSNTGELFF.

V usage is TRBV4-2 and J usage is TRBJ1-4; D is unresolved. The CDR3 consists of 12 residues. The germline gives CDR1 LGHNA, CDR2 YNFKEQ. Between the trimmed V and J ends, which lost 4 bases and 8 bases, there was a span of 8 bases. As DNA, the CDR3 is TGTGCCAGCAGCCCCCACGGGGAAAAACTGTTTTTT. The encoded protein is CASSPHGEKLFF.

The rearrangement joins TRBV28 to TRBJ1-6; no clear D gene. This CDR3 contains 17 residues. The V gene's germline CDR1 is MDHEN and CDR2 SYDVKM. Trimming removed 5 bases at V and 3 bases at J, with 17 bases between. As DNA, the CDR3 is TGTGCCAGCAGTACCACGACGGGGTCGGACTATAATTCACCCCTCCACTTT. This encodes CASSTTTGSDYNSPLHF.

V is TRBV15 and J is TRBJ2-7; perhaps TRBD1 as D (6 bases). The V end was cut by 3 bases, the J end by 4 bases, with 10 bases between. CDR1 is LNHNV and CDR2 is YYDKDF in the germline V gene (reference sequence). The CDR3 extends over 13 amino acids. CDR3: CATSRDQGYEQYF. The CDR3, as DNA: TGTGCCACCAGCAGGGACCAGGGGTACGAGCAGTACTTC. The entire variable domain, with the rest obtained from reference TRBV15 and TRBJ2-7, is as follows: DAMVIQNPRYQVTQFGKPVTLSCSQTLNHNVMYWYQQKSSQAPKLLFHYYDKDFNNEADTPDNFQSRRPNTSFCFLDIRSPGLGDTAMYLCATSRDQGYEQYFGPGTRLTVT.

The chain joins TRBV5-8 to TRBJ1-4; 9 nucleotides line up with TRBD1. The CDR3 has 14 amino acids. The J segment lost 8 bases and the V segment lost 5 bases, leaving 7 bases of the junction unmatched. Germline CDR1 SGHTS, CDR2 YDEGEE. The CDR3 region is CASSGTGSQEKLFF. CDR3 sequence (DNA): TGTGCCAGCAGTGGGACAGGGTCGCAGGAAAAACTGTTTTTT.